This T cell receptor (beta chain) originates from a study of beta chain features in type 1 diabetes (dated by TCRdb to the late 2010s). Turning to the overall study: Mean age, gender distribution, total cell number and subset yield did not differ between patients and healthy donors. Naive and central memory subsets were obtained from all 28 donors, but regulatory and stem cell-like memory subsets were isolated from only 8 patients and 8 healthy donors. In the study, recently diagnosed type 1 diabetes patients and matched healthy donors were compared on the TCRB repertoires of their sorted circulating CD4+ T cell subsets. Across all samples, fewer than 110,000,000 sorted cells were examined, and cell number per subset correlated strongly with RNA yield. The paper's findings and limits, for the study overall: Naive, central memory and regulatory TCRB repertoires appeared to be more similar among patients than among healthy donors. At VDJ recombination sites, type 1 diabetes patients had fewer insertions and more deleted nucleotides, which implies abnormalities in thymic rearrangement. Shorter templates might have been favored by PCR, but patient and control samples were amplified and corrected together, so both groups would have been affected equally by any skew. Because the HLA sub-analyses included only small numbers of individuals, any influence of HLA type on TCRB rearrangement was left unresolved. Because cDNA was sequenced instead of genomic DNA, highly expressing activated cells could be over-represented, though the groups showed no difference in activation or CD3 levels. A moderate but significant shortening of TCRB CDR3 length was observed in type 1 diabetes patients in all four CD4+ subsets.

The germline V gene specifies SGDLS as CDR1 and YYNGEE as CDR2. Reading from cysteine to phenylalanine, the CDR3 counts 15 amino acids. Only CDR3 DNA remains: 45 bases, in frame from the first base. The trim is 5 bases for V and 5 bases for J, with a gap of 16 bases between the germline ends. Each donor gave one peripheral blood draw, averaging approximately 0.12 L, which was collected into heparinised tubes. A BD FACSAria II and a panel including CD45RO, CCR7, CD25, CD127, CD95 and CD27 were used to sort naive, central memory, regulatory and stem cell-like memory CD4+ T cells. Every sorted population had a purity above 95%. PBMCs were isolated right away by Lymphoprep density gradient centrifugation and were stained directly, without culture. So that batch effects would be minimized, each experiment stained and sorted samples in pairs, pairing one healthy donor with one patient. This clone came up a few times. Its antigen target is currently unknown. Base qualities are not at hand, and no much larger clone is one base apart.

All of the isolated RNA was reverse transcribed with the High Capacity cDNA Reverse Transcription Kit, so expressed TCRB transcripts were sequenced. Deep immunoSEQ sequencing was applied to naive, central memory and regulatory T cell samples, giving an average of about 3.7 million total reads per sample. Sorted cells were lysed in RLT buffer, and RNA was extracted using DNase-treated RNeasy Micro or Mini kits according to cell number. To prevent cross-contamination, each cell subset was processed individually, whereas patient and healthy donor samples were processed jointly. TCRB sequences were amplified from cDNA with the immunoSEQ multiplex PCR, producing 87-bp fragments spanning the CDR3 region. Amplicons were sequenced on the Illumina HiSeq platform. Under the source paper's analysis protocol: PCR bias was corrected computationally using synthetic template baselines, and reads within Hamming distance 2 were collapsed, with unmergeable singletons discarded. Reads were aligned to IMGT to assign V, D and J genes, CDR3 length, and insertions or deletions at six rearrangement sites. Within each subset, clonotype counts were normalized to the number of sorted cells before true diversity and Gini coefficients were calculated with the tcR R package. The overlap coefficient, calculated on TCRB nucleotide sequences, was used to measure repertoire sharing. Out-of-frame TCRB sequences from naive cells were analyzed as a proxy for the pre-selection repertoire. The table comes from immuneACCESS by way of TCRdb, which keeps in-frame sequences with V and J called. Part of the clones is missing from these tables; in studies checked, under half for an unresolved V gene and the rest for unknown reasons. V, J and clone size are taken as reported in that table, and D and trimming were inferred from the DNA itself. In all, the sample holds hundreds of thousands of clones, and 11% to 15% of those were seen once. 0.035% to 0.04% of the sample comes from the top ten.

Sequenced material: naive CD4+ T cells from blood. According to the study, the label for this sample's cell subset or site signals: true naive CD4+ T cells. This sequence was found in a young man with type 1 diabetes. The chain is assembled from TRBV9 and TRBJ1-4; the D gene is perhaps TRBD1, on 6 matching bases. The DNA sequence follows: TGTGCCAGCAGTGCCGTAGGACAGCCGAATGAAAAACTGTTTTTT. The encoded protein is CASSAVGQPNEKLFF.